This T cell receptor (beta chain) was sequenced in a study of T cells in localized non-small cell lung cancer. Overall study results and limits: Paired adjacent lung recovered a median approximately 57 of the top 100 tumor clones. Blood T cell density predicted longer survival; adjacent-lung clonality, shorter. It remains possible that heterogeneity exists, since only one tumor region was sequenced.

Data came from immunoSEQ multiplex PCR; TCRdb stores just in-frame clones and leaves some out. The sample consists of around 64,000 clones, roughly 80% of them appearing once. The CDR3 loop spans 14 amino acids. Germline V lookup: CDR1 SQVTM, CDR2 ANQGSEA. The V segment lost 1 base and the J segment 8 bases; nucleotides outside the gene matches: 8. As regards this clone: Its specificity is not known.

This sequence was found in a man between 40 and 75 years old with stage II lung adenocarcinoma. The V gene is TRBV29-1, the J gene TRBJ2-7; 10 positions agree with TRBD2. The input for sequencing was PBMCs, taken before any cancer treatment. CDR3 in DNA: TGCAGCGTTGAAGGACTAGCGGGTTCCCTACAGCAGTACTTC. The encoded protein is CSVEGLAGSLQQYF.